This entry features one TCR beta chain sequence. The data are from a study of blood T cell repertoires in COVID-19. On the study more broadly: Samples came from the United States, Italy and Spain, spanning acute and convalescent COVID-19. Sources were T cells, B-cell-depleted T cells, or PBMCs; the material itself was cDNA or gDNA.

Study processing details: From reference gene primer amplification, estimates of nucleated cell counts were derived. The assay was immunoSEQ multiplex PCR, and TCRdb's table has in-frame clones only and misses some. The DNA was the basis for D and trimming; V, J and clone size are from that table. The sample records around 60,000 clones, around nine tenths being singletons. This sequence was found in a human donor in a cohort sampled during active COVID-19. Material for sequencing was peripheral blood.

This chain's CDR3 is CASNRDRDGEQYF. CDR3 nucleotide sequence: TGTGCCAGCAACCGGGACAGGGACGGCGAGCAGTACTTC. The chain joins TRBV13 to TRBJ2-7; TRBD1 agrees at 9 bases. Trimming at V came to 7 bases and at J to 6 bases, leaving 7 bases not matched to a gene. CDR3 length: 13 residues. In germline, CDR1 is PRHDT, CDR2 FYEKMQ (reference sequence).